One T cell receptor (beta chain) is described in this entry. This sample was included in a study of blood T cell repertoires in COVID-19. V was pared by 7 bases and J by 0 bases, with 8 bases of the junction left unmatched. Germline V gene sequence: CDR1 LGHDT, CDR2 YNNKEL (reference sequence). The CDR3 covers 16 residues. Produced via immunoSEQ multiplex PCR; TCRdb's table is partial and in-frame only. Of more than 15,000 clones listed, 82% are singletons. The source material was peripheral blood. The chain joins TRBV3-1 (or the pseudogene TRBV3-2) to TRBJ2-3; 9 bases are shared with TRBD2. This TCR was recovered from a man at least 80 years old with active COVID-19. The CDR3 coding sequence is TGTGCCAGCACCCAGACTAGCGGTTCTAGCACAGATACGCAGTATTTT. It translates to CASTQTSGSSTDTQYF.